The 15 T cell receptor beta chains below come from one sample, sequenced in a study of radiation and T cells in renal cell carcinoma. Time point described: baseline pretreatment blood. Treatment meaning: 15 Gy SBRT to primary tumor, nephrectomy 4 weeks later. The table came from immunoSEQ multiplex PCR; TCRdb's copy has only in-frame clones and leaves some out. The data contain approximately 150,000 clones, about 85% of them singletons. Sequenced material: blood, taken from a patient whose treatment included radiotherapy and nephrectomy. Receptor source: a woman between 70 and 85 years old with renal cell carcinoma.

The gene calls are TRBV30 and TRBJ2-7, with 10 nucleotides matching TRBD1. Trimming at V came to 4 bases and at J to 6 bases, leaving 6 bases not matched to a gene. The CDR3 consists of 13 residues. Germline values: CDR1 GTSNPN, CDR2 SVGIG (reference sequence). The CDR3 spells CAWNRDRGGEQYF. The CDR3, as DNA: TGTGCCTGGAACCGGGACAGGGGTGGCGAGCAGTACTTC.

The chain links TRBV7-2 to TRBJ1-3, with a tentative D call TRBD1 (5 bases). V was trimmed by 5 bases and J by 0 bases, leaving 8 bases between them. This CDR3 comprises 14 residues. Germline CDR1 SGHTA, CDR2 FQGNSA. This chain's CDR3 is CASSVGGSGNTIYF. The CDR3 nucleotides read TGTGCCAGCAGCGTGGGGGGCTCTGGAAACACCATATATTTT.

The V and J genes are TRBV4-3 and TRBJ2-7, with D tentatively TRBD2 (8 bases). The germline gives CDR1 LGHNA, CDR2 YSLEER. Deletions cut 3 bases from V and 2 bases from J, with 17 bases between. The CDR3 loop spans 16 amino acids. The CDR3 bases are TGCGCCAGCAGCCAGGGTTTAGCGGGGACAGCCTACGAGCAGTACTTC. It is translated as CASSQGLAGTAYEQYF.

This clone turned up a few times. This chain links TRBV30 with TRBJ1-2, with 7 positions matching TRBD1. With V trimmed by 5 bases and J by 4 bases, 1 base remained unmatched. CDR1 is GTSNPN and CDR2 is SVGIG in the germline V gene (reference sequence). The length of the CDR3 is 11 residues. CDR3 protein: CAWGTVYGYTF. For the CDR3, the DNA is TGTGCCTGGGGGACAGTCTATGGCTACACCTTC. The full variable domain, with the rest looked up from reference TRBV30 and TRBJ1-2, is SQTIHQWPATLVQPVGSPLSLECTVEGTSNPNLYWYRQAAGRGLQLLFYSVGIGQISSEVPQNLSASRPQDRQFILSSKKLLLSDSGFYLCAWGTVYGYTFGSGTRLTVV.

The chain uses TRBV5-1 and TRBJ2-1, with 9 bases that match TRBD2. With 2 bases clipped from V and 5 bases from J, the junction kept 2 bases outside the gene matches. Per the germline V gene, CDR1 is SGHRS and CDR2 is YFSETQ. The CDR3 totals 14 residues. CDR3 DNA sequence: TGCGCCAGCAGCTTAGCGGGGGGTAACAATGAGCAGTTCTTC. Its translation is CASSLAGGNNEQFF.

This clone appeared a single time. The chain links TRBV6-6 to TRBJ1-2; D may be TRBD1 (5 bases). Germline lookup yields CDR1 MNHNY and CDR2 SVGAGI (reference sequence). Trimming took 6 bases from V and 2 from J, leaving 13 bases between them. The CDR3 spans 14 residues. The CDR3 DNA follows: TGTGCCAGCAGGGGTGGGGGTGTCAACTATGGCTACACCTTC. Translation gives CASRGGGVNYGYTF.

This clone was recorded only once. This chain joins TRBV19 and TRBJ1-5; 8 bases line up with TRBD1. Germline V gives CDR1 LNHDA, CDR2 SQIVND (reference sequence). The CDR3 runs 16 residues. V dropped 3 bases and J dropped 6; count of bases not matched to a gene: 10. The CDR3 nucleotides read TGTGCCAGTAGTATTAGGGACAGGAGACCTAGTCAGCCCCAGCATTTT. It encodes CASSIRDRRPSQPQHF.

This clone was recorded once. The chain uses TRBV27 and TRBJ2-1; 10 bases are shared with TRBD1. The germline CDR1 and CDR2 sequences are MNHEY and SMNVEV (reference sequence). J gave up 4 bases and V 5 bases, and 5 bases lay outside the gene matches. The CDR3 sequence is 15 residues long. The CDR3 loop reads CASSLPGQGYNEQFF. The DNA for the CDR3 is TGTGCCAGCAGTCTACCGGGACAGGGGTACAATGAGCAGTTCTTC.

This chain links TRBV2 with TRBJ2-1; D is perhaps TRBD2 (7 bases). The germline CDR1 and CDR2 sequences are SNHLY and FYNNEI. V lost 3 bases, J lost 4 bases, and 13 bases lay in between. This CDR3 contains 15 residues. CDR3 residues: CASSETGGRYNEQFF. The CDR3 DNA reads as TGTGCCAGCAGTGAGACGGGGGGCCGTTACAATGAGCAGTTCTTC.

This rearrangement joins TRBV6-1 to TRBJ2-3; D ambiguous. The V end lost 7 bases, the J end lost 0 bases, and 14 bases lay between the germline ends. CDR3 length equals 15 residues. Per the germline V gene, CDR1 is MNHNS and CDR2 is SASEGT. CDR3 amino acids: CASTLGSTSTDTQYF. CDR3 sequence (DNA): TGTGCCAGCACCTTGGGATCTACTAGCACAGATACGCAGTATTTT.

CDR3 nucleotides: TGTGCCTGGAGTGTACGAAAAGGCAGCTATGGCTACACCTTC. Translating gives CAWSVRKGSYGYTF. This chain connects TRBV30 to TRBJ1-2; D not resolved. Trimming removed 0 bases at V and 4 bases at J, with 12 bases between. The CDR3 length is 14 residues. CDR1 is GTSNPN, CDR2 SVGIG, per germline (reference sequence).

This chain uses TRBV9 with TRBJ1-2; 8 nucleotides align to TRBD1. J gave up 5 bases and V 3 bases, and 3 bases lay outside the gene matches. The length of the CDR3 is 13 residues. Germline CDR1 and CDR2: SGDLS and YYNGEE. Here the CDR3 DNA reads TGTGCCAGCAGCGGGACAGGGAGATATGGCTACACCTTC. Translation gives CASSGTGRYGYTF.

This clone was found a few times. The chain couples TRBV16 to TRBJ1-1, with TRBD1 identical over 7 bases. Germline lookup yields CDR1 KGHSY and CDR2 FQNENV. The V gene end was trimmed by 2 bases and the J gene end by 0 bases; junction bases not matched to a gene: 6. The CDR3 spans 16 residues. Here the CDR3 DNA reads TGTGCCAGCAGCCAAACCCAGGGGGTTATGAACACTGAAGCTTTCTTT. It encodes CASSQTQGVMNTEAFF.

Note on this clone: The sample holds other DNA sequences that translate to the same CDR3. This sequence joins TRBV7-2 and TRBJ2-7, with no clear D. The CDR3 sequence is 12 residues long. CDR1 is SGHTA, CDR2 FQGNSA, per germline. V was clipped by 5 bases and J by 0 bases, with 5 bases between them. CDR3 coding DNA: TGTGCCAGCAGCCTTAGCTCCTACGAGCAGTACTTC. This sequence encodes CASSLSSYEQYF.

This chain uses TRBV9 with TRBJ1-3; D gene uncertain. The germline gives CDR1 SGDLS, CDR2 YYNGEE. CDR3 length equals 15 residues. Between the trimmed V and J ends, which lost 0 bases and 0 bases, there was a span of 7 bases. The CDR3 bases are TGTGCCAGCAGCGTAGGGTCGGCCTCTGGAAACACCATATATTTT. As protein: CASSVGSASGNTIYF.